These 15 T cell receptor beta chains were all obtained from the same sample, sequenced in a study of T cells in Graves' hyperthyroidism and ophthalmopathy. RNA transcripts gave rise to amplified TCR beta CDR3 regions. The HTBI set primed first-round TCR CDR3 RT-PCR. MiXCR, run by TCRdb on the multiplex PCR reads, gives a single entry per CDR3 protein. The sample has about 570,000 distinct CDR3 sequences, roughly 46% seen once; the top ten hold around 19%. Specimen: peripheral blood or thyroid tissue (not recorded which). These receptors all stem from an adult woman with Graves' disease, either hyperthyroidism or ophthalmopathy (not recorded which).

This clonotype showed up many times. This rearrangement joins TRBV4-2 to TRBJ2-5, with 10 bases matching TRBD2. The CDR3 has 17 amino acids. The J segment lost 1 base and the V segment lost 2 bases, leaving 7 bases of the junction unmatched. CDR1 and CDR2 (germline): LGHNA, YNFKEQ. CDR3 sequence (DNA): TGTGCCAGCAGCCAAACCGGGACTAGCGTAGTCCAAGAGACCCAGTACTTC. This translates into CASSQTGTSVVQETQYF.

This clonotype occurred once. The chain couples TRBV7-2 to TRBJ1-1, with D possibly TRBD1 on 5 matching bases. V was shortened by 2 bases and J by 5 bases, with 12 bases between the two germline ends. The CDR3 is 14 amino acids. CDR1 and CDR2 (germline): SGHTA, FQGNSA. The CDR3 sequence: CASSLSAGRTEAFF. The CDR3 DNA follows: TGTGCCAGCAGCTTATCTGCAGGGCGTACTGAAGCTTTCTTT.

This clonotype was counted at least ten times. The V gene is TRBV10-2, the J gene TRBJ2-3; maybe TRBD2 (5 bases). The CDR3 has 14 amino acids. V dropped 5 bases and J dropped 1 base, with 10 bases sitting between them. Germline assignment: CDR1 WSHSY and CDR2 SAAADI. CDR3 protein: CASSSSGRTDTQYF. The CDR3 nucleotides read TGCGCCAGCAGTTCCAGCGGACGCACAGATACGCAGTATTTT.

CDR3 bases: TGCGCCAGCAGCTTGGGGGGGGCTGTAGATCAGCCCCAGCATTTT. This gives the protein CASSLGGAVDQPQHF. The chain carries TRBV5-1 and TRBJ1-5, with D possibly matching TRBD1 (6 bases). CDR1 and CDR2 from the germline V gene are SGHRS and YFSETQ. This CDR3 comprises 15 residues. V was pared by 0 bases and J by 5 bases, with 12 bases between.

This clonotype was observed many times. The chain recombines TRBV20-1 with TRBJ1-1, with a tentative D call TRBD1 (6 bases). V was pared by 6 bases and J by 0 bases, with 11 bases between. CDR1 DFQATT and CDR2 SNEGSKA come from the germline V gene (reference sequence). There are 13 residues in the CDR3. The CDR3 DNA sequence: TGCAGTGCGCCCGACAGGCTGAACACTGAAGCTTTCTTT. This codes for CSAPDRLNTEAFF.

The chain has TRBV12-3 or TRBV12-4 and TRBJ2-7; the D gene is possibly TRBD1 (6 bases). The germline V and J ends were trimmed by 6 bases and 0 bases, with 15 bases remaining between them. The CDR3 covers 15 residues. CDR3 bases: TGTGCCAGCAGCCTGGGACAAACGGGCTCCTACGAGCAGTACTTC. Translation gives CASSLGQTGSYEQYF.

This clonotype came up once. A much larger clone is a single base away; this may be a read error. The J gene is TRBJ2-7, the V gene TRBV4-1, with 7 bases fitting TRBD1. The CDR3 consists of 14 residues. Germline assignment: CDR1 MGHRA and CDR2 YSYEKL. Here the CDR3 reads CAGSQDTGVYEQYF. The CDR3 nucleotides are TGCGCCGGCAGCCAAGATACAGGGGTCTACGAGCAGTACTTC.

The chain links TRBV28 to TRBJ2-7, with D hard to call. This CDR3 spans 13 amino acids. The V and J ends lost 3 bases and 0 bases respectively, with 6 bases between them. CDR1 is MDHEN, CDR2 SYDVKM, per germline. The CDR3 loop reads CASSLPDSYEQYF. The CDR3 coding sequence is TGTGCCAGCAGTTTGCCCGACTCCTACGAGCAGTACTTC. Using reference TRBV28 and TRBJ2-7 for the parts outside the CDR3, the full variable domain is DVKVTQSSRYLVKRTGEKVFLECVQDMDHENMFWYRQDPGLGLRLIYFSYDVKMKEKGDIPEGYSVSREKKERFSLILESASTNQTSMYLCASSLPDSYEQYFGPGTRLTVT.

This clonotype came up a few times. V is TRBV6-6 and J is TRBJ2-7, with D possibly TRBD1 on 6 matching bases. CDR1 and CDR2 from the germline V gene are MNHNY and SVGAGI (reference sequence). Trimming took 6 bases from V and 0 from J, leaving 21 bases between them. The CDR3 consists of 17 residues. CDR3 sequence reads: CASSPQSGASSSYEQYF. The CDR3 DNA sequence: TGTGCCAGCAGCCCCCAATCAGGGGCATCGAGCTCCTACGAGCAGTACTTC.

In the case of this clonotype: A read error may produce the germline difference seen at one junction end. The chain joins TRBV14 to TRBJ1-5; D is possibly TRBD1 (6 bases). This CDR3 is 16 amino acids long. Germline-derived CDR1 and CDR2 are SGHDN and FVKESK. The CDR3 nucleotides are TGCGCCAGCAGCCAAGATGGGCAGGGGCTTCGGCAGCCCCAGCATTTT. This translates into CASSQDGQGLRQPQHF.

This clonotype was seen at least ten times. The DNA for the CDR3 is TGTGCCAGCAGCTTAGGGCGCAGCCAAGAGACCCAGTACTTC. Its translation: CASSLGRSQETQYF. The chain joins TRBV7-2 to TRBJ2-5; no definite D call. Germline V gene lookup returns CDR1 SGHTA and CDR2 FQGNSA. V shed 1 base and J shed 1 base, with 7 bases lying between them. The CDR3 totals 14 residues.

This clonotype was picked up one time. This chain connects TRBV7-2 to TRBJ2-6; D is perhaps TRBD2 (7 bases). From germline, CDR1 is SGHTA and CDR2 FQGNSA. V lost 6 bases, J lost 0 bases, and 15 bases lay in between. The length of the CDR3 is 17 residues. The CDR3 reads CASRAGDTSSGANVLTF. For the CDR3, the DNA is TGTGCCAGCAGGGCGGGGGACACCTCCTCTGGGGCCAACGTCCTGACTTTC. Filled out from reference TRBV7-2 and TRBJ2-6, the complete variable domain reads GAGVSQSPSNKVTEKGKDVELRCDPISGHTALYWYRQSLGQGLEFLIYFQGNSAPDKSGLPSDRFSAERTGGSVSTLTIQRTQQEDSAVYLCASRAGDTSSGANVLTFGAGSRLTVL.

Remarks on this clonotype: The junction departs from germline at one end; a sequencing error may be responsible. The J gene is TRBJ1-1, the V gene TRBV6-4, with D unclear. Germline V CDR1 and CDR2: MRHNA, SNTAGT. This CDR3 comprises 12 residues. As DNA, the CDR3 is TGTGTCAGCAGCTTGGGAGGGATACCGGCTTTCTTT. It translates to CVSSLGGIPAFF.

The table lists this clonotype with many counts. The gene calls are TRBV20-1 and TRBJ2-5, with TRBD1 matching over 9 bases. Germline V gives CDR1 DFQATT, CDR2 SNEGSKA (reference sequence). CDR3 length: 13 residues. After removal of 8 bases from V and 1 base from J, the junction contained 5 bases not matched to a gene. CDR3 DNA: TGCAGTAGACAGGGGGTGTCCCAAGAGACCCAGTACTTC. Translation gives CSRQGVSQETQYF.

The chain carries TRBV2 and TRBJ2-6; a possible D gene is TRBD1 (6 bases). The CDR3 consists of 17 residues. Germline-derived CDR1 and CDR2 are SNHLY and FYNNEI. With 6 bases removed from V and 1 base from J, the gap between germline ends came to 16 bases. The CDR3 here is CASSATGIRSGANVLTF. The CDR3 DNA is TGTGCCAGCAGCGCAACAGGGATCAGATCTGGGGCCAACGTCCTGACTTTC.